The rows below give T cell receptor beta chains drawn from one sample of a study of Ad26.COV2.S vaccination and SARS-CoV-2 variants. Some clones are missing from TCRdb's copy, which holds only in-frame ones; the method was immunoSEQ multiplex PCR. The data show a few hundred thousand clones, around nine tenths seen once. Sequencing used peripheral blood, obtained in a trial of Ad26.COV2.S vaccine versus placebo. These receptor sequences come from a person aged 18-60 years who received the Ad26.COV2.S COVID-19 vaccine or a placebo. CDR3s include the opening cysteine and the closing phenylalanine or tryptophan. The D gene is left open where the match is weak. Clone size appears in some rows only: once, few, many, or a class for an expanded clone.

DNA	CDR3	size	V	J	D	length
TGCAGCGTTGAAGAGGTAGGGGGCTACTCTGGAAACACCATATATTTT	CSVEEVGGYSGNTIYF	-	TRBV29-1	TRBJ1-3	TRBD1	16
TGTGCCAGCAGCTTGGCCTTCGGGGACCTAAACACTGAAGCTTTCTTT	CASSLAFGDLNTEAFF	-	TRBV5-4	TRBJ1-1	-	16
TGTGCCAGCATGGGAGGTGACTATGGCTACACCTTC	CASMGGDYGYTF	-	TRBV2	TRBJ1-2	-	12
TGTGCCAGCACGCCGAGATCTGAAGCTTTCTTT	CASTPRSEAFF	once	TRBV7-2	TRBJ1-1	-	11
TGTGCCAGCATGGGGACAGGGGACTCACCCCTCCACTTT	CASMGTGDSPLHF	-	TRBV2	TRBJ1-6	TRBD1	13
TGTGCCAGCCGGGACGGACCCTTCTATGGCTACACCTTC	CASRDGPFYGYTF	-	TRBV19	TRBJ1-2	-	13
TGCGCCAGCAGCTTGATGGCGGGGGGGTCCCCCGGGGAGCTGTTTTTT	CASSLMAGGSPGELFF	-	TRBV5-1	TRBJ2-2	TRBD2	16
TGCGCCAGCAGCCAAGATGTAGCGGGGGGAGCCTCCTACGAGCAGTACTTC	CASSQDVAGGASYEQYF	-	TRBV4-1	TRBJ2-7	TRBD2	17
TGTGCCAGCCCATTGGCAGGCACCGGGGAGCTGTTTTTT	CASPLAGTGELFF	once	TRBV7-9	TRBJ2-2	-	13
TGTGCCAGCAGCCCGGTAGGACAGGACCAAGAGACCCAGTACTTC	CASSPVGQDQETQYF	-	TRBV7-2	TRBJ2-5	TRBD1	15
TGTGCCAGCAGCTCTACAGGGAACTATGGCTACACCTTC	CASSSTGNYGYTF	-	TRBV12-3/TRBV12-4	TRBJ1-2	-	13
TGTGCCAGCAGCGCGGGCCAGGGGGGGTCCTACGAGCAGTACTTC	CASSAGQGGSYEQYF	-	TRBV9	TRBJ2-7	-	15
TGTGCCAGCAGTGAAGCAGGGGGCGGGAACGAGCAGTACTTC	CASSEAGGGNEQYF	few	TRBV6-1	TRBJ2-7	-	14
TGCAGTGCTAGAGATCCGGGGGGCTACACCTTC	CSARDPGGYTF	-	TRBV20-1	TRBJ1-2	-	11